This TCR beta chain was identified during a study of identical twins. Study-level points and caveats: Invariant populations such as MAIT and iNKT cells could partly muddle zero-insertion analyses.

V lost 1 base and J 4 bases, leaving 25 bases between the germline ends. The CDR3 length is 19 residues. Regarding this clonotype: What it binds is not known.

Unique molecular identifiers were present on cDNA, and template switching added a universal primer site. Using its own MiXCR run on the 5' RACE reads, TCRdb lists one record per CDR3 protein. The sample contains roughly 710,000 distinct CDR3 sequences, roughly 6% of which appear only once. This clonotype originated in a man in his late teens or twenties in good health. The chain employs TRBV12-3 or TRBV12-4 and TRBJ2-5; TRBD1 or TRBD2 may be the D gene (6 bases each). The source material was naive T cells sorted from blood. CDR3 residues: CASSLGYSGSGRRGETQYF. CDR3 DNA sequence: TGTGCCAGCAGTTTAGGTTATAGCGGTAGCGGACGCAGGGGAGAGACCCAGTACTTC.